The rows below give T cell receptor beta chains drawn from one sample of a study of vaccination effects on CD4 cells after COVID-19. This table comes from immunoSEQ multiplex PCR, and its TCRdb copy is limited to in-frame clones, with some not included. The profile shows tens of thousands of clones, roughly 74% of them singletons. Antigen specificity for these receptors is unknown. The sample was CD4+ T cells from PBMCs cultured with HCoV-NL63 spike peptides, taken before COVID-19 vaccination. These receptor sequences come from a human donor who received a COVID-19 vaccine. Both conserved end residues are part of each CDR3. A D gene is named only where the DNA matches it firmly. Clone size is not always given. Where it is, it says once, few, many or a class for expanded clones.

TRBJ2-1 | TRBD2 | - | TRBV5-1 | TGCGCCAGCAGCTTGGTCCCGCGGGGGGGGACCAGCAATGAGCAGTTCTTC | CASSLVPRGGTSNEQFF
TRBJ1-2 | - | - | TRBV5-1 | TGCGCCAGCAGCTCTTCTATAGACAGGCTGGGTGGCTACACCTTC | CASSSSIDRLGGYTF
TRBJ2-3 | - | - | TRBV6-5 | TGTGCCAGCACCCCCCCCGGGGGTAGCGGTACGCAGTATTTT | CASTPPGGSGTQYF
TRBJ2-5 | - | - | TRBV3-1/TRBV3-2 | TGTGCCAGCAGCCACTTTAGCCGGGACAAAGAGACCCAGTACTTC | CASSHFSRDKETQYF
TRBJ1-4 | - | few | TRBV10-1 | TGCGCCAGCAGTTCGGGCCAGGACTCGGAAAAACTGTTTTTT | CASSSGQDSEKLFF
TRBJ2-5 | - | once | TRBV7-2 | TGTGCCAGCAGCCTCCAGACAGCCCTCGGGGAGACCCAGTACTTC | CASSLQTALGETQYF
TRBJ2-5 | - | - | TRBV18 | TGTGCCAGCTCACCACCATCAGGGGCCCTCCTAAAAGAGACCCAGTACTTC | CASSPPSGALLKETQYF
TRBJ2-6 | - | once | TRBV29-1 | TGCAGCTTATTCGACTCTGGGGCCAACGTCCTGACTTTC | CSLFDSGANVLTF
TRBJ1-3 | - | once | TRBV6-5 | TGTGCCAGCAGCCCAGGGTACTCTGGAAACACCATATATTTT | CASSPGYSGNTIYF
TRBJ2-5 | TRBD2 | - | TRBV30 | TGTGCCTGGAGTGTACTTCGAGCGGGCGGGGGGACCCAGTACTTC | CAWSVLRAGGGTQYF
TRBJ2-1 | TRBD2 | once | TRBV5-8 | TGTGCCAGCAGCTTTTGGGGGACTAGCTACAATGAGCAGTTCTTC | CASSFWGTSYNEQFF
TRBJ1-5 | - | - | TRBV19 | TGTGCCAGTACCACCAGGCAGGGGTTCGGGGGCAATCAGCCCCAGCATTTT | CASTTRQGFGGNQPQHF
TRBJ2-1 | - | - | TRBV5-1 | TGCGCCAGTACATCCTCTCTTAGCTCCGAGGGCAATGAGCAGTTCTTC | CASTSSLSSEGNEQFF
TRBJ1-6 | TRBD1 | - | TRBV28 | TGTGCCAGCAGTCCCTGGACAGGGAATAATTCACCCCTCCACTTT | CASSPWTGNNSPLHF
TRBJ1-4 | - | - | TRBV7-2 | TGTGCCAGCAGCTTTGCGTCGTTGGTGGGTGAAAAACTGTTTTTT | CASSFASLVGEKLFF
TRBJ2-6 | - | - | TRBV9 | TGTGCCAGCAGCGCCTTCTCTGGGGCCAACGTCCTGACTTTC | CASSAFSGANVLTF
TRBJ2-3 | TRBD2 | once | TRBV30 | TGTGCCTCCGGGAGGGGATATTCGGGTACGCAGTATTTT | CASGRGYSGTQYF
TRBJ2-3 | - | - | TRBV19 | TGTGCCAGTCGGAAGGGGTTGGTTACAGATACGCAGTATTTT | CASRKGLVTDTQYF
TRBJ1-6 | - | - | TRBV7-8 | TGTGCCAGCAGCCCCCGGGACACGAATTCACCCCTCCACTTT | CASSPRDTNSPLHF
TRBJ2-2 | - | - | TRBV24-1 | TGTGCCACCAGTCCCTACTCACACGGAATCGGGGAGCTGTTTTTT | CATSPYSHGIGELFF